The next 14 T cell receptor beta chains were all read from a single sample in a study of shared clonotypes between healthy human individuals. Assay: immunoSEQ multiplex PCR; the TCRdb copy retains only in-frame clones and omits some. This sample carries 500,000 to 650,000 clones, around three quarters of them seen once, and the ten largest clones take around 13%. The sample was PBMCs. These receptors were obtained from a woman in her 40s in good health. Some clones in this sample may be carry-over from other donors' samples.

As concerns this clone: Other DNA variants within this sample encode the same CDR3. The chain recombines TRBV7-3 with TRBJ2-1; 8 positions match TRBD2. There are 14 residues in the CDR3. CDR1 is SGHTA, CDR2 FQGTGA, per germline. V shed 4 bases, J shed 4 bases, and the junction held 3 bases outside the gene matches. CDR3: CASSSGTSYNEQFF. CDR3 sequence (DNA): TGTGCCAGCAGCTCCGGGACTAGTTACAATGAGCAGTTCTTC.

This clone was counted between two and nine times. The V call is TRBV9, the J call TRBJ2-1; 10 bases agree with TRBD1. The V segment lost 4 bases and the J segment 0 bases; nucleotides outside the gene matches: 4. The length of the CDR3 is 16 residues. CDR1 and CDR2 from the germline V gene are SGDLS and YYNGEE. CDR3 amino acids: CASSTRQGASYNEQFF. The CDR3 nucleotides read TGTGCCAGCAGCACGAGACAGGGGGCCTCCTACAATGAGCAGTTCTTC.

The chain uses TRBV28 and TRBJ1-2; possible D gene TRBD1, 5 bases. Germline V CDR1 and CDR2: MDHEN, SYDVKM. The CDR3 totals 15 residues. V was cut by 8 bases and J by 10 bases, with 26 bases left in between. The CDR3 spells CASHPFAGSGDDYTF. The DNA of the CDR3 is TGTGCCAGCCATCCATTCGCAGGGTCGGGGGATGACTACACCTTC.

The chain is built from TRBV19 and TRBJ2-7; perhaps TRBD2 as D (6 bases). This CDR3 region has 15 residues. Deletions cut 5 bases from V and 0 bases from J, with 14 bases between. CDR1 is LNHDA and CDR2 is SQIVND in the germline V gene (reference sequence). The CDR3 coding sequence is TGTGCCAGTAGTCGCGCCCTAGCGAGCTCCTACGAGCAGTACTTC. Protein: CASSRALASSYEQYF.

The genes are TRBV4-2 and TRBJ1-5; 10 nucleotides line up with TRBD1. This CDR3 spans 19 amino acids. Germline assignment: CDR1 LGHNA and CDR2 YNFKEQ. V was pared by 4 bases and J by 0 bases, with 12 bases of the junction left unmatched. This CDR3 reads CASSRFSGTGDYSNQPQHF. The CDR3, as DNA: TGTGCCAGCAGCCGCTTTTCCGGGACAGGGGACTATAGCAATCAGCCCCAGCATTTT.

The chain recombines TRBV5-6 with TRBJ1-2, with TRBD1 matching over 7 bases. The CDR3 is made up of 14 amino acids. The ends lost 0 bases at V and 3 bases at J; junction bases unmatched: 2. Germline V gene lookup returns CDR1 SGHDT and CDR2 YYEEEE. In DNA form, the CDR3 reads TGTGCCAGCAGCTTGGGGCAGGGGGACTATGGCTACACCTTC. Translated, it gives CASSLGQGDYGYTF.

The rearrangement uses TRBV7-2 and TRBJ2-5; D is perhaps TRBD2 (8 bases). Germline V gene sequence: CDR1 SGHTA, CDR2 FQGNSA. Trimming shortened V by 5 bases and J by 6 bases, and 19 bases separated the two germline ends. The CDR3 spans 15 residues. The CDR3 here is CASSPGGSGKQTQYF. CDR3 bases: TGTGCCAGCAGCCCAGGGGGTAGCGGGAAACAGACCCAGTACTTC.

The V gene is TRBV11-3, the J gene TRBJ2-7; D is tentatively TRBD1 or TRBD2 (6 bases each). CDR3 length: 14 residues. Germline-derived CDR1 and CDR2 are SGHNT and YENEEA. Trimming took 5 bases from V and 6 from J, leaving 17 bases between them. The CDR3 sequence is CASSPSFGGREQYF. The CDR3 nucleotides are TGTGCCAGCAGCCCAAGTTTCGGGGGCCGCGAGCAGTACTTC.

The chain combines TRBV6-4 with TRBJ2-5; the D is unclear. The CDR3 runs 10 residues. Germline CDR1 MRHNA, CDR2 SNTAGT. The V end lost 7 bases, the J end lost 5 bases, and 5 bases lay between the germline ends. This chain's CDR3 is CASKEETQYF. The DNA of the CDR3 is TGTGCCAGCAAAGAGGAGACCCAGTACTTC.

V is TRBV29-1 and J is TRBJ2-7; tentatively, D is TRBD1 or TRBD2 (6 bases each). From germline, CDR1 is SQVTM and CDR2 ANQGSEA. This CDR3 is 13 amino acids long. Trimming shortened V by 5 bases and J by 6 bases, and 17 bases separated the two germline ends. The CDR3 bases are TGCAGCGTTCGGGGGCAGTTAGGCGGCGAGCAGTACTTC. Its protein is CSVRGQLGGEQYF.

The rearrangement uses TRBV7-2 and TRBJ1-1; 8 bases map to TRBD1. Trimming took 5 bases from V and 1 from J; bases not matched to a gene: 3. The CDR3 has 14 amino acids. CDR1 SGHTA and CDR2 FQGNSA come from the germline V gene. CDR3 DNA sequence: TGTGCCAGCAGCCAAGACAGGGGGAACACTGAAGCTTTCTTT. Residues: CASSQDRGNTEAFF. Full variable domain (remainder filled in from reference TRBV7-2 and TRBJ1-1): GAGVSQSPSNKVTEKGKDVELRCDPISGHTALYWYRQSLGQGLEFLIYFQGNSAPDKSGLPSDRFSAERTGGSVSTLTIQRTQQEDSAVYLCASSQDRGNTEAFFGQGTRLTVV.

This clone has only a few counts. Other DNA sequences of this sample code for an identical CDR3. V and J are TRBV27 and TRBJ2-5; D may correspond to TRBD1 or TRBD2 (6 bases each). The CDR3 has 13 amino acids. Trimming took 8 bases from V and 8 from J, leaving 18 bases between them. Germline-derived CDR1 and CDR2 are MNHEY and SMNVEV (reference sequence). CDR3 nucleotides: TGTGCCAGCTCCGGGACTCCCAGGGGCACCCAGTACTTC. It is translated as CASSGTPRGTQYF.

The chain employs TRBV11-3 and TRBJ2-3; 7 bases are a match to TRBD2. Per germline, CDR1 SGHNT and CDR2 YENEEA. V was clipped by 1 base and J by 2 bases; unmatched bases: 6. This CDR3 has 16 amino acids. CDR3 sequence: CASSLGLAALTDTQYF. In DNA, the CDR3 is TGTGCCAGCAGCTTAGGTCTAGCGGCCCTCACAGATACGCAGTATTTT.

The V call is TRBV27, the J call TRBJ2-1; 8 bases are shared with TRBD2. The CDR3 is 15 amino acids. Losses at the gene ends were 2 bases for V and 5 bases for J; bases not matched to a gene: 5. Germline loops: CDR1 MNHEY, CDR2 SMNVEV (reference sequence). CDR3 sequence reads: CASSLRLAINNEQFF. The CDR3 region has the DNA TGTGCCAGCAGTTTACGACTAGCGATAAACAATGAGCAGTTCTTC.